The source of this T cell receptor beta chain is a study of T cell repertoires in cytomegalovirus infection. Details on this clonotype: Its matching antigen is unknown.

TCRdb called the reads again in MiXCR, with one record for every CDR3 protein. Among about 830,000 distinct CDR3 sequences listed, roughly 33% were seen once. Overall study findings and caveats: Public TCR beta family frequency separated CMV-and-HLA carriers, including in an independent cohort. In two of eight donors, the top clonotype was HLA-C-restricted CMV-specific.

V was shortened by 5 bases and J by 0 bases, with 17 bases between the two germline ends. The CDR3 is 17 amino acids. In germline, CDR1 is SGHNT, CDR2 YENEEA. This receptor was taken from a human donor in good health (CMV status not recorded). Some clones in this sample may be carry-over from other donors' samples. The material was cultured CD8+ T cells from PBMCs, obtained from culture after CMV antigen stimulation. The chain couples TRBV11-3 to TRBJ2-1; D is perhaps TRBD2 (6 bases). The CDR3 nucleotides are TGTGCCAGCAGCCAGGAGGGCCCCCTGAGCTCCTACAATGAGCAGTTCTTC. Translating gives CASSQEGPLSSYNEQFF.